The 24 T cell receptor beta chains given below trace back to one sample, sequenced in a study of T cells in Graves' hyperthyroidism and ophthalmopathy. RNA transcripts gave rise to amplified TCR beta CDR3 regions. The TCR CDR3 was amplified in a first-round RT-PCR using the HTBI primer set. TCRdb fed the multiplex PCR reads into MiXCR, producing one record per CDR3 protein. The table records some 650,000 distinct CDR3 sequences, around 15% of them present only once. Sequencing was carried out using blood. Source of these receptors: a woman in her thirties or forties with Graves' ophthalmopathy.

The J gene is TRBJ2-3, the V gene TRBV10-3; tentative D call: TRBD2 (6 bases). The CDR3 is made up of 15 amino acids. CDR1 is ENHRY and CDR2 is SYGVKD in the germline V gene. V shed 6 bases and J shed 0 bases, with 13 bases lying between them. The CDR3 here is CAIRSPSASTDTQYF. In DNA form, the CDR3 reads TGTGCCATCAGGTCCCCTAGCGCTAGCACAGATACGCAGTATTTT.

This clonotype was picked up many times. The chain has TRBV7-6 and TRBJ2-5; no clear D gene. The CDR3 spans 12 residues. CDR1 is SGHVS, CDR2 FNYEAQ, per germline. V was clipped by 5 bases and J by 5 bases, with 9 bases between them. CDR3 sequence reads: CASSRDGETQYF. The CDR3 bases are TGTGCCAGCAGCCGAGATGGTGAGACCCAGTACTTC.

This clonotype showed up just a few times. This sequence joins TRBV28 and TRBJ2-5; no firm D call. The CDR3 totals 12 residues. Germline CDR1 reads MDHEN; CDR2 reads SYDVKM. Deletions cut 4 bases from V and 6 bases from J, with 9 bases between. The CDR3 DNA reads as TGTGCCAGCAGTTGGATCATGAAGACCCAGTACTTC. This translates into CASSWIMKTQYF.

CDR3 loop: CASSLAPDYYTQYF. For the CDR3, the DNA is TGTGCCAGCAGCTTGGCCCCGGACTATTATACGCAGTATTTT. The chain combines TRBV5-4 with TRBJ2-3, with D possibly matching TRBD2 (6 bases). Trimming left V 0 bases short and J 7 bases short, with 12 bases between. The CDR3 loop spans 14 amino acids. Germline CDR1 SGHNT, CDR2 YYREEE (reference sequence).

This clonotype has at least ten counts. The chain is built from TRBV30 and TRBJ1-1; D not certain. V was clipped by 1 base and J by 6 bases, with 15 bases between them. Germline V CDR1 and CDR2: GTSNPN, SVGIG (reference sequence). The CDR3 sequence is 14 residues long. CDR3 protein: CAWSAPPQESEAFF. The CDR3 nucleotides are TGTGCCTGGAGTGCACCCCCACAAGAGTCTGAAGCTTTCTTT.

V is TRBV5-1 and J is TRBJ1-1; D may be TRBD1 (5 bases). CDR3 length: 17 amino acids. V lost 5 bases and J 1 base, leaving 21 bases between the germline ends. Germline assignment: CDR1 SGHRS and CDR2 YFSETQ. Here the CDR3 DNA reads TGCGCCAGCAGTTCCCCACCAGGGCATTTTGGGAACACTGAAGCTTTCTTT. This encodes CASSSPPGHFGNTEAFF.

The rearrangement uses TRBV29-1 and TRBJ2-2, with 7 positions matching TRBD2. CDR3 length: 14 amino acids. CDR1 is SQVTM and CDR2 is ANQGSEA in the germline V gene. J lost 3 bases, V lost 5 bases, and 6 bases had no gene match. The DNA of the CDR3 is TGCAGCGTTAAACGCGGGAGAGACACCGGGGAGCTGTTTTTT. Protein sequence: CSVKRGRDTGELFF.

The chain recombines TRBV11-2 with TRBJ2-2; TRBD1 is a possible D gene (6 bases). Germline CDR1 and CDR2: SGHAT and FQNNGV. The CDR3 runs to 15 residues. Trimming left V 4 bases short and J 5 bases short, with 14 bases between. DNA of the CDR3: TGTGCCAGCAGCTCTTCCCCCACAGGGACCGGGGAGCTGTTTTTT. Amino acids: CASSSSPTGTGELFF.

The table lists this clonotype with a few counts. V and J are TRBV20-1 and TRBJ1-3; D is uncertain. Trimming cost V 4 bases and J 0 bases, with 13 bases left between them. This CDR3 is 15 amino acids long. Germline assignment: CDR1 DFQATT and CDR2 SNEGSKA (reference sequence). In nucleotides, the CDR3 is TGCAGTGCTATTCTCCCTCTAAGCTCTGGAAACACCATATATTTT. Translation gives CSAILPLSSGNTIYF.

Ten or more counts support this clonotype. V usage is TRBV18 and J usage is TRBJ2-5, with a tentative D call TRBD2 (6 bases). Deletions cut 4 bases from V and 3 bases from J, with 6 bases between. Germline CDR1 is KGHSH and CDR2 is LQKENI. This CDR3 has 12 amino acids. In DNA form, the CDR3 reads TGTGCCAGCTCACGGGAGGAAGAGACCCAGTACTTC. Translation: CASSREEETQYF.

This clonotype was detected many times. The chain uses TRBV20-1 and TRBJ2-7; D possibly uses TRBD1 or TRBD2 (5 bases each). Germline CDR1 and CDR2: DFQATT and SNEGSKA (reference sequence). CDR3 length: 14 residues. V shed 6 bases and J shed 1 base, with 16 bases lying between them. CDR3 protein: CSAPIHGASYEQYF. The CDR3, as DNA: TGCAGTGCGCCCATCCACGGGGCTTCCTACGAGCAGTACTTC.

This clonotype was detected ten times or more. J is TRBJ1-1 and V is TRBV27, with D perhaps TRBD1 (5 bases). The CDR3 sequence is 12 residues long. Germline values: CDR1 MNHEY, CDR2 SMNVEV (reference sequence). The V end lost 2 bases, the J end lost 9 bases, and 10 bases lay between the germline ends. The CDR3 nucleotides read TGTGCCAGCAGTTTACCAGGGAGTAAAGCTTTCTTT. This codes for CASSLPGSKAFF.

This clonotype was observed many times. The chain couples TRBV7-8 to TRBJ2-3, with D uncertain. There are 15 residues in the CDR3. V lost 5 bases and J 2 bases, leaving 14 bases between the germline ends. Germline V CDR1 and CDR2: SGHVS, FQNEAQ. The CDR3 protein is CASSTLSSFTDTQYF. CDR3 nucleotide sequence: TGTGCCAGCAGCACACTTTCGTCGTTCACAGATACGCAGTATTTT. The full variable domain, its missing parts supplied by reference TRBV7-8 and TRBJ2-3, is GAGVSQSPRYKVAKRGQDVALRCDPISGHVSLFWYQQALGQGPEFLTYFQNEAQLDKSGLPSDRFFAERPEGSVSTLKIQRTQQEDSAVYLCASSTLSSFTDTQYFGPGTRLTVL.

Many counts were recorded for this clonotype. This chain connects TRBV30 to TRBJ2-2, with 8 bases matching TRBD2. The V segment lost 2 bases and the J segment 4 bases; nucleotides outside the gene matches: 3. The CDR3 has 14 amino acids. Looked up from germline, CDR1 is GTSNPN and CDR2 is SVGIG (reference sequence). DNA for the CDR3: TGTGCCTGGAGTCAGCGGGGGTTCACCGGGGAGCTGTTTTTT. As protein: CAWSQRGFTGELFF. The variable domain in full, completed from reference TRBV30 and TRBJ2-2, reads SQTIHQWPATLVQPVGSPLSLECTVEGTSNPNLYWYRQAAGRGLQLLFYSVGIGQISSEVPQNLSASRPQDRQFILSSKKLLLSDSGFYLCAWSQRGFTGELFFGEGSRLTVL.

This clonotype was recorded a few times. The final CDR3 position lacks the conserved phenylalanine or tryptophan, pointing to a likely read error. V and J are TRBV5-1 and TRBJ1-1; no clear D gene. The CDR3 sequence is 14 residues long. Trimming removed 4 bases at V and 0 bases at J, with 10 bases between. The germline gives CDR1 SGHRS, CDR2 YFSETQ. CDR3 region: CASSPSGLNTEAFL. CDR3 DNA: TGCGCCAGCAGCCCCAGCGGGTTGAACACTGAAGCTTTCCTT.

This clonotype was detected many times. This chain connects TRBV20-1 to TRBJ2-1; 7 positions match TRBD2. The trim removed 5 bases at V and 7 bases at J, leaving 5 bases unmatched. The germline V gene encodes CDR1 DFQATT and CDR2 SNEGSKA (reference sequence). The CDR3 extends over 12 amino acids. The CDR3 DNA sequence: TGCAGTGCTCCCCGGACTAGTAATGAGCAGTTCTTC. It specifies CSAPRTSNEQFF.

This clonotype was counted ten times or more. The chain couples TRBV5-1 to TRBJ2-5; D may correspond to TRBD1 or TRBD2 (7 bases each). V lost 4 bases and J 5 bases, leaving 18 bases between the germline ends. The CDR3 extends over 15 amino acids. Germline CDR1 reads SGHRS; CDR2 reads YFSETQ. The CDR3 here is CASSLGGTVFETQYF. Written as DNA, the CDR3 is TGCGCCAGCAGCCTGGGGGGGACAGTCTTCGAGACCCAGTACTTC.

The chain couples TRBV5-1 to TRBJ2-5; TRBD2 agrees at 7 bases. Germline V gene data show CDR1 as SGHRS and CDR2 as YFSETQ. The CDR3 runs to 17 residues. The V gene end was trimmed by 1 base and the J gene end by 0 bases; junction bases not matched to a gene: 9. CDR3 loop: CASSLSHSSGYQETQYF. CDR3 nucleotides: TGCGCCAGCAGCTTGTCCCACTCTAGCGGATACCAAGAGACCCAGTACTTC.

This sequence joins TRBV3-1 and TRBJ2-1; tentatively, D is TRBD2 (6 bases). V lost 1 base and J lost 7, with 11 bases in between. This CDR3 has 14 amino acids. The germline gives CDR1 LGHDT, CDR2 YNNKEL (reference sequence). CDR3 protein: CASSQAWGVNEQFF. As DNA, the CDR3 is TGTGCCAGCAGCCAAGCATGGGGGGTGAATGAGCAGTTCTTC.

This clonotype was seen a few times. The V gene is TRBV6-2 or TRBV6-3, the J gene TRBJ2-7; D is ambiguous. This CDR3 is 11 amino acids long. Trimming left V 0 bases short and J 5 bases short, with 2 bases between. Germline lookup yields CDR1 MNHEY and CDR2 SVGEGT. The CDR3 DNA reads as TGTGCCAGCAGTTACTCGCACGAGCAGTACTTC. Translated: CASSYSHEQYF.

This clonotype was detected a few times. The chain combines TRBV9 with TRBJ2-7; unclear D gene. Germline CDR1 is SGDLS and CDR2 is YYNGEE. V lost 0 bases and J 0 bases, leaving 7 bases between the germline ends. The CDR3 sequence is 14 residues long. The CDR3 loop reads CASSVEVSSYEQYF. CDR3 coding DNA: TGTGCCAGCAGCGTAGAGGTTAGCTCCTACGAGCAGTACTTC.

The chain recombines TRBV28 with TRBJ2-1; tentative D call: TRBD2 (5 bases). The CDR3 covers 17 residues. In germline, CDR1 is MDHEN, CDR2 SYDVKM. Trimming stripped 6 bases from V and 8 bases from J, with 26 bases between. The CDR3, as DNA: TGTGCCAGCAGCCAAGAAGGCCGGGGAATAGGACTGGATGAGCAGTTCTTC. It translates to CASSQEGRGIGLDEQFF.

This clonotype was counted a few times. The V gene is TRBV20-1, the J gene TRBJ2-3; D is possibly TRBD1 or TRBD2 (5 bases each). With 1 base removed from V and 2 bases from J, the gap between germline ends came to 7 bases. Germline CDR1 is DFQATT and CDR2 is SNEGSKA (reference sequence). This CDR3 is built from 13 residues. The CDR3 bases are TGCAGTGCTAGAGCAGGGACCACAGATACGCAGTATTTT. It translates to CSARAGTTDTQYF.

This clonotype was seen at least ten times. This chain uses TRBV2 with TRBJ1-1, with D perhaps TRBD1 (6 bases). The germline V gene encodes CDR1 SNHLY and CDR2 FYNNEI. CDR3 length: 14 amino acids. V shed 6 bases and J shed 1 base, with 12 bases lying between them. CDR3 coding DNA: TGTGCCAGCAGCCCAAACAGGGCGAACACTGAAGCTTTCTTT. This translates into CASSPNRANTEAFF.